This T cell receptor beta chain was captured in a study of lymphopenia after photon versus proton radiotherapy. V was pared by 10 bases and J by 2 bases, with 5 bases of the junction left unmatched. Germline V lookup: CDR1 SNHLY, CDR2 FYNNEI. This CDR3 is 14 amino acids long. Study-wide points: Better survival with proton therapy was suggested as possible, not demonstrated. Relative stability marked proton patients; photon patients lost diversity and naive cells. Post-nadir diversity loss with photons came from oligoclonal expansion, particularly CD8+ Temra cells.

About this clone: Antigen: not known.

Data came from immunoSEQ multiplex PCR; TCRdb stores just in-frame clones and leaves some out. The table records 150,000 to 200,000 clones, about 85% of them present only once. This TCR was recovered from a man aged 45 to 65 with gastric cancer. The material was peripheral blood, obtained from a patient treated with photon-based radiotherapy. The J gene is TRBJ2-2, the V gene TRBV2, with 9 bases lining up with TRBD1. The CDR3 is CATRQGVNTGELFF. The CDR3 DNA follows: TGTGCCACCCGACAGGGGGTAAACACCGGGGAGCTGTTTTTT. The whole variable domain, remainder taken from reference TRBV2 and TRBJ2-2, is EPEVTQTPSHQVTQMGQEVILRCVPISNHLYFYWYRQILGQKVEFLVSFYNNEISEKSEIFDDQFSVERPDGSNFTLKIRSTKLEDSAMYFCATRQGVNTGELFFGEGSRLTVL.